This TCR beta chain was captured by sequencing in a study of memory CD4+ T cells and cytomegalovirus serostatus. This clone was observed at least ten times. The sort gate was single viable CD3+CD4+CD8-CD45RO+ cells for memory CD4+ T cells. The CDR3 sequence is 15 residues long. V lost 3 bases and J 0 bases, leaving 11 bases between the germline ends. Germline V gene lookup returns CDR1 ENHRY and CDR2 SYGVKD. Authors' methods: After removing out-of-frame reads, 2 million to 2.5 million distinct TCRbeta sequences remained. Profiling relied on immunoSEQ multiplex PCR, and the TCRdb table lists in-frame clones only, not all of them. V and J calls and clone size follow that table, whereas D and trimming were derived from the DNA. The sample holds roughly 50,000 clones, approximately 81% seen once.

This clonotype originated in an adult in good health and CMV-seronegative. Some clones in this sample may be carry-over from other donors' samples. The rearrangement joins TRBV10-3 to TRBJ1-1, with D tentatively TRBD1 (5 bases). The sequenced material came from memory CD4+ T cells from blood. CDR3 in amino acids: CAISESQDMNTEAFF. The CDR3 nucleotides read TGTGCCATCAGTGAATCCCAGGACATGAACACTGAAGCTTTCTTT.